This T cell receptor (beta chain) was found in a study of Ad26.COV2.S vaccination and SARS-CoV-2 variants (dated by TCRdb to 2020 to 2023). At the level of the whole study: The specificity and breadth of SARS-CoV-2-reactive T cell receptors after Ad26.COV2.S vaccination were assessed by TCRbeta repertoire sequencing. The TCR-sequenced set comprised about 32 samples: approximately 19 Ad26.COV2.S vaccine recipients, 5 placebo recipients and 8 SARS-CoV-2 convalescent individuals. The paper as a whole reports these results and caveats: After vaccination, substantial breadth of spike-specific CD8+ and CD4+ T cell responses was reported. The authors noted that the TCR breadth and depth analyses may have underestimated total T cell responses. Compared with placebo recipients, Ad26.COV2.S recipients showed higher spike-specific TCR breadth (P = 0.0014). Comparable non-spike TCR breadth was observed between vaccine and placebo recipients, consistent with only spike being contained in the vaccine.

The immunoSEQ Assay was used to sequence TCRbeta CDR3 regions. After extraction, genomic DNA underwent amplification by bias-controlled multiplex PCR, followed by high-throughput sequencing. The authors processed their data as follows. Collapsing and filtering of sequences were performed to quantify the absolute abundance of each unique TCRbeta CDR3 region. Usable DNA was measured by amplifying reference genes present in all nucleated cells, and TCRbeta template counts were normalized to that usable DNA to estimate T cell fraction. Repertoire TCRs were annotated as SARS-CoV-2-specific when V gene, CDR3 amino acid sequence and J gene were exactly matched to a known reactive TCR set. The reference SARS-CoV-2 TCR set came from MIRA and was filtered for enrichment in COVID-19-positive ImmuneCODE repertoires, removing public or cross-reactive TCRs. Using the MIRA antigens, annotated TCRs were further analysed by specific ORF or by position within an ORF. Breadth was defined as annotated unique rearrangements over total unique productive rearrangements; depth was the summed frequency of those rearrangements. Two-sided Wilcoxon rank-sum tests were applied when comparing TCR breadth between groups. This immuneACCESS table, as held by TCRdb, lists in-frame sequences with V and J called but not all clones. Of the missing ones, under half trace to an unresolved V gene in checked studies; the others have no known cause. The V and J calls and the clone size are those of that table, but D and trimming were determined from the DNA. This sample gives approximately 400,000 clones in total; just over 90% of them show up just once. The top ten clones comprise under 4% of the sample.

As concerns this clone: The clone's antigen remains unknown. One base away there is no much larger clone; base qualities are not given.

According to the study, the label for this sample's time point signals: individuals recovered from natural SARS-CoV-2 infection. This TCR was sampled from a human donor who had recovered from COVID-19. Here the sequenced sample was peripheral blood, taken after recovery from COVID-19.

The DNA sequence is TGTGCCAGCACCTCTAGCGGCACAGATACGCAGTATTTT. Its translation reads: CASTSSGTDTQYF. The chain is assembled from TRBV6-5 and TRBJ2-3, with TRBD2 tentatively as D gene (6 bases match). The CDR3 sequence holds 13 residues, the cysteine and phenylalanine included. Solely the CDR3 DNA is kept, with 39 bases framed from the first base. At the junction V is shortened by 7 bases and J by 1 base, with 9 bases in between. From the germline V gene, CDR1 is MNHEY and CDR2 is SVGAGI.